This T cell receptor beta chain derives from a study of shared clonotypes between healthy human individuals. The authors' processing: Owing to the provision of junction-only sequences devoid of quality scores by immunoSEQ, filtering differed. Method: immunoSEQ multiplex PCR; TCRdb's copy keeps in-frame clones and lacks some. V, J and clone size were drawn from that table, and D and trimming were deduced from the DNA. The sample carries about 560,000 clones, around 77% recorded once. Germline-derived CDR1 and CDR2 are KGHSH and LQKENI. This CDR3 is built from 17 residues. V lost 5 bases and J lost 5; bases outside the gene matches: 12.

The material sequenced was PBMCs. The chain couples TRBV18 to TRBJ2-2; 9 bases agree with TRBD2. The sequence derives from a woman aged 35 to 49 in good health. Some clones in this sample may be carry-over from other donors' samples. CDR3 DNA sequence: TGTGCCAGCTCATCTTCCTTCGGGACTAGCCGGACCGGGGAGCTGTTTTTT. It is translated as CASSSSFGTSRTGELFF.